Below, 9 T cell receptor beta chains from the same sample are listed, as sequenced in a study of T cells after somatic rescue of genetic block. Assay used: immunoSEQ multiplex PCR; TCRdb lists only in-frame clones, some missing. The top ten hold less than 1.5% of the sample, which has 110,000 or so clones, 80% to 95% seen once. Sequences were obtained from peripheral blood mononuclear cells (PBMCs). These receptors all stem from a woman in her late teens or twenties.

The chain combines TRBV19 with TRBJ1-2, with TRBD1 matching over 9 bases. The CDR3 covers 18 residues. CDR1 and CDR2 (germline): LNHDA, SQIVND (reference sequence). Trimming at V came to 1 base and at J to 4 bases, leaving 13 bases not matched to a gene. The CDR3 sequence: CASSIGLLTGTGLYGYTF. DNA for the CDR3: TGTGCCAGTAGTATAGGTCTACTGACCGGGACAGGGCTCTATGGCTACACCTTC.

This chain links TRBV28 with TRBJ1-2; unclear D gene. This CDR3 has 14 amino acids. From germline, CDR1 is MDHEN and CDR2 SYDVKM. V was shortened by 6 bases and J by 1 base, with 12 bases between the two germline ends. CDR3 region: CASSPSPFNYGYTF. In nucleotides, the CDR3 is TGTGCCAGCAGCCCTTCTCCTTTTAACTATGGCTACACCTTC.

The J gene is TRBJ2-1, the V gene TRBV27; 8 nucleotides align to TRBD2. V was pared by 0 bases and J by 7 bases, with 11 bases of the junction left unmatched. The CDR3 contains 17 residues. Germline V gene data show CDR1 as MNHEY and CDR2 as SMNVEV (reference sequence). The chain's CDR3 is CASSLSLAGRGRNEQFF. The CDR3 nucleotides read TGTGCCAGCAGTTTATCCCTAGCGGGCAGGGGTAGAAATGAGCAGTTCTTC.

The rearrangement joins TRBV6-5 to TRBJ1-5; D is ambiguous. Germline values: CDR1 MNHEY, CDR2 SVGAGI. The V and J ends lost 2 bases and 2 bases respectively, with 7 bases between them. This CDR3 contains 14 residues. CDR3 nucleotide sequence: TGTGCCAGCAGTTACCGCCAGCGCAATCAGCCCCAGCATTTT. It yields the protein CASSYRQRNQPQHF.

The chain carries TRBV6-4 and TRBJ1-1; D is ambiguous. The CDR3 length is 13 residues. Deletions cut 6 bases from V and 1 base from J, with 9 bases between. Germline lookup yields CDR1 MRHNA and CDR2 SNTAGT. CDR3 in amino acids: CASRVYKNTEAFF. CDR3 nucleotides: TGTGCCAGCAGGGTTTACAAGAACACTGAAGCTTTCTTT.

V and J are TRBV7-9 and TRBJ1-1; D call uncertain. Germline V CDR1 and CDR2: SEHNR, FQNEAQ (reference sequence). The ends were cut back, 1 base at V and 8 bases at J, with 11 bases in the middle. This CDR3 is built from 13 residues. This CDR3 reads CASSLGASLEAFF. Written as DNA, the CDR3 is TGTGCCAGCAGCTTAGGAGCGTCACTCGAAGCTTTCTTT.

The chain carries TRBV29-1 and TRBJ1-4, with TRBD1 matching 9 bases. Germline V lookup: CDR1 SQVTM, CDR2 ANQGSEA. With 5 bases clipped from V and 5 bases from J, the junction kept 3 bases outside the gene matches. This CDR3 is built from 13 residues. CDR3 sequence: CSVRGQGNEKLFF. In DNA form, the CDR3 reads TGCAGCGTTCGGGGACAGGGAAATGAAAAACTGTTTTTT.

The genes are TRBV4-2 and TRBJ1-1; 9 positions agree with TRBD1. Germline V gene data show CDR1 as LGHNA and CDR2 as YNFKEQ. The length of the CDR3 is 15 residues. J was trimmed by 6 bases and V by 1 base; bases with no gene match: 6. The CDR3 region is CASSQGTGASPEAFF. The CDR3 DNA reads TGTGCCAGCAGCCAAGGGACAGGGGCCTCCCCTGAAGCTTTCTTT.

This clone was seen a single time. This rearrangement joins TRBV4-2 to TRBJ2-2; either TRBD1 or TRBD2 may supply D (6 bases each). The germline CDR1 and CDR2 sequences are LGHNA and YNFKEQ. CDR3 size: 14 residues. Trimming took off 2 bases at V and 6 bases at J, with 10 bases between the two ends. The CDR3 DNA is TGTGCCAGCAGCCAAAAAGGGGGGCCCGGGGAGCTGTTTTTT. As protein: CASSQKGGPGELFF.